These 3 T cell receptor beta chains came from one sample sequenced in a study of T cells after yellow fever vaccination (dated by TCRdb to between 2019 and 2020). Sample treatment or condition, as interpreted from the label and publication: live attenuated yellow fever vaccine strain. Libraries were prepared through 5' RACE. Sequencer: Illumina HiSeq 2500. Clones were called with MiXCR by TCRdb after fastp trimmed the public reads at Q25, and only in-frame beta chains were retained. Identical CDR3 protein sequences are pooled into one entry, listed with their most common genes and DNA. This sample gives about 50,000 distinct CDR3 sequences in total; 7.1% of them show up just once. The ten largest make up 40% of the sample. The sample here was CD8+ T cells sorted from PBMCs, taken on the day of the first yellow fever vaccination. Receptor source: a man younger than 35 who received the YFV17D yellow fever vaccine.

This clonotype has a count of ten or more. The chain has TRBV9 and TRBJ2-4; weak D call: TRBD2 (7 bases). Germline V CDR1 and CDR2: SGDLS, YYNGEE. The CDR3 runs to 14 residues. V lost 0 bases, J lost 8 bases, and 12 bases lay in between. CDR3 loop: CASSVEGGGDIQYF. The CDR3 DNA reads TGTGCCAGCAGCGTAGAAGGGGGGGGAGACATTCAGTACTTC.

The sample holds many counts of this clonotype. This chain connects TRBV24-1 to TRBJ2-2; TRBD1 or TRBD2 may be the D gene (5 bases each). Germline loops: CDR1 KGHDR, CDR2 SFDVKD. This CDR3 spans 15 amino acids. Trimming removed 6 bases at V and 2 bases at J, with 12 bases between. The CDR3: CATSPGRINTGELFF. The CDR3 DNA is TGTGCCACCAGTCCGGGGCGGATAAACACCGGGGAGCTGTTTTTT.

This clonotype was seen just once. A read error may explain this, as a much larger clone is one base away. The V call is TRBV7-6, the J call TRBJ2-3; D may be TRBD1 (6 bases). The germline CDR1 and CDR2 sequences are SGHVS and FNYEAQ. The CDR3 length is 16 residues. Deletions cut 1 base from V and 12 bases from J, with 23 bases between. CDR3 in DNA: TGTGCCAGCAGCTTAGAGAAACAGGGTGGATCAGATGCCCAGTATTTT. It yields the protein CASSLEKQGGSDAQYF. Together with reference TRBV7-6 and TRBJ2-3, the CDR3 gives the full variable domain: GAGVSQSPRYKVTKRGQDVALRCDPISGHVSLYWYRQALGQGPEFLTYFNYEAQQDKSGLPNDRFSAERPEGSISTLTIQRTEQRDSAMYRCASSLEKQGGSDAQYFGPGTRLTVL.